This T cell receptor (beta chain) was identified during a study of T cells after yellow fever vaccination. It was through 5'RACE template switching that TCR cDNA was made, with a universal primer site and UMIs added. TCRdb fed the 5' RACE reads into MiXCR, producing one record per CDR3 protein. Of under 700,000 distinct CDR3 sequences listed, 17% are singletons. Trimming stripped 3 bases from V and 0 bases from J, with 11 bases between. This CDR3 comprises 15 residues. Germline CDR1 is LNHDA and CDR2 is SQIVND (reference sequence). Comments on this clonotype: Its specificity is not known.

Study-level points and caveats: A small proportion of clonotypes was detected in both the CD4 and CD8 compartments. Primary-vaccination clones mostly resurfaced post-booster (nearly 97% CD4, approximately 87% CD8).

The chain carries TRBV19 and TRBJ1-1, with D tentatively TRBD1 (6 bases). The sequences come from PBMCs, collected less than 6 days after the first yellow fever vaccination. This clonotype was obtained from a man between 18 and 35 years old who received the YFV17D yellow fever vaccine. The CDR3 region is CASSIRGGMNTEAFF. The CDR3 DNA sequence: TGTGCCAGTAGTATCAGGGGTGGAATGAACACTGAAGCTTTCTTT.